This T cell receptor (beta chain) was documented in a study of response to subunit inactivated influenza vaccine. Study findings and constraints: Every seasonal influenza vaccination brings in few new T cells, the authors suggested.

TCRdb passed the RT-PCR reads through MiXCR, listing each CDR3 protein once. The sample gives about 610,000 distinct CDR3 sequences, about 14% of which show up once; 11% is in the top ten. On this clonotype itself: As yet, its antigen is unknown.

There are 12 residues in the CDR3. Trimming cost V 1 base and J 9 bases, with 10 bases left between them. Germline-derived CDR1 and CDR2 are DFQATT and SNEGSKA (reference sequence). This clonotype originated in a man over 45 who received an inactivated influenza vaccine. This chain links TRBV20-1 with TRBJ2-1; D unclear. This specimen consisted of PBMCs from blood, obtained approximately 13 days after vaccination. The CDR3 sequence: CSARVPPSEQFF. In DNA form, the CDR3 reads TGCAGTGCTAGAGTGCCCCCGAGTGAGCAGTTCTTC.